The 18 T cell receptor beta chains below were found in one sample sequenced in a study of T cells after posttransplantation cyclophosphamide. The assay was immunoSEQ multiplex PCR, and TCRdb's table has in-frame clones only and misses some. The sample lists tens of thousands of clones, roughly 91% occurring once. Cells defined as naive were viable CD3+CD4+ or CD3+CD8+ and CCR7+CD45RA+CD45RO-CD95-CD27+CD28+. Sequenced input: naive CD4+ T cells sorted from blood. Receptors originate from a man aged 25-45 years in good health and a related stem cell transplant donor.

The chain is built from TRBV29-1 and TRBJ2-2; D remains ambiguous. Germline lookup yields CDR1 SQVTM and CDR2 ANQGSEA. The CDR3 sequence is 12 residues long. Trimming took 3 bases from V and 2 from J, leaving 4 bases between them. CDR3 bases: TGCAGCGTTGACCAAAACACCGGGGAGCTGTTTTTT. Translating it yields CSVDQNTGELFF.

The J gene is TRBJ1-5, the V gene TRBV19, with D unresolved. This CDR3 is 14 amino acids long. The V gene lost 2 bases and the J gene lost 4 bases, with 9 bases spanning the gap. The germline V gene encodes CDR1 LNHDA and CDR2 SQIVND (reference sequence). Written as DNA, the CDR3 is TGTGCCAGTAGTATACTTGGACTTAATCAGCCCCAGCATTTT. Its protein product is CASSILGLNQPQHF. The complete variable domain, with remaining parts taken from reference TRBV19 and TRBJ1-5, reads DGGITQSPKYLFRKEGQNVTLSCEQNLNHDAMYWYRQDPGQGLRLIYYSQIVNDFQKGDIAEGYSVSREKKESFPLTVTSAQKNPTAFYLCASSILGLNQPQHFGDGTRLSIL.

The gene calls are TRBV7-3 and TRBJ2-5; tentatively, D is TRBD2 (6 bases). V was clipped by 5 bases and J by 4 bases, with 11 bases between them. The CDR3 sequence is 13 residues long. The germline V gene has CDR1 SGHTA and CDR2 FQGTGA. The DNA for the CDR3 is TGTGCCAGCAGCCCTCAGGGAGGAGAGACCCAGTACTTC. Its protein is CASSPQGGETQYF.

The V and J genes are TRBV13 and TRBJ2-3; TRBD2 matches 10 bases. V lost 4 bases, J lost 5 bases, and 6 bases stayed unmatched. The CDR3 contains 15 residues. Germline CDR1 PRHDT, CDR2 FYEKMQ (reference sequence). DNA of the CDR3: TGTGCCAGCAGCTCCCAGCGGGGGGGCGTAGATACGCAGTATTTT. Protein sequence: CASSSQRGGVDTQYF.

The rearrangement joins TRBV5-1 to TRBJ1-3; D might be TRBD1 (5 bases). The CDR3 length is 13 residues. Germline V gene lookup returns CDR1 SGHRS and CDR2 YFSETQ. Trimming shortened V by 7 bases and J by 8 bases, and 16 bases separated the two germline ends. The chain's CDR3 is CASSTGTLDTIYF. For the CDR3, the DNA is TGCGCCAGCTCAACCGGGACTCTGGACACCATATATTTT.

V and J are TRBV4-1 and TRBJ2-5; 7 bases line up with TRBD1. The CDR3 has 15 amino acids. Germline CDR1 MGHRA, CDR2 YSYEKL. V lost 0 bases to trimming and J lost 5 bases; unmatched junction nucleotides: 6. CDR3 DNA sequence: TGCGCCAGCAGCCAAGATCGACAGGGTGGGGAGACCCAGTACTTC. Protein: CASSQDRQGGETQYF.

The CDR3 DNA is TGCGCCAGCAGCCAAGAAAGACTCCTGACCGGGGAGCTGTTTTTT. Translation: CASSQERLLTGELFF. The chain joins TRBV4-1 to TRBJ2-2; D unclear. Per germline, CDR1 MGHRA and CDR2 YSYEKL. The CDR3 consists of 15 residues. V lost 0 bases and J 5 bases, leaving 10 bases between the germline ends.

V usage is TRBV2 and J usage is TRBJ2-5, with D perhaps matching TRBD1 (5 bases). The J call may be mistaken, given a closer DNA end match to TRBJ2-7. From germline, CDR1 is SNHLY and CDR2 FYNNEI. CDR3 size: 12 residues. The CDR3 bases are TGTGCCAGCACCCTAGACAGATTCGAGCAGTACTTC. The encoded protein is CASTLDRFEQYF.

V gene TRBV5-4 combines with J gene TRBJ2-7; 7 positions match TRBD1. Germline values: CDR1 SGHNT, CDR2 YYREEE (reference sequence). With V trimmed by 4 bases and J by 3 bases, 10 bases remained unmatched. The length of the CDR3 is 15 residues. DNA of the CDR3: TGTGCCAGCAGCCCCTCAGGGGGAGCCTTCTACGAGCAGTACTTC. Translation gives CASSPSGGAFYEQYF.

This chain joins TRBV5-6 and TRBJ1-4; 10 nucleotides align to TRBD1. The CDR3 runs 15 residues. V was clipped by 4 bases and J by 7 bases; unmatched bases: 7. Germline lookup yields CDR1 SGHDT and CDR2 YYEEEE. CDR3 in amino acids: CASSPGTGDGEKLFF. The CDR3 nucleotides are TGTGCCAGCAGCCCGGGGACAGGGGATGGTGAAAAACTGTTTTTT.

This chain links TRBV6-5 with TRBJ2-5, with 11 bases identical to TRBD2. CDR3 length equals 15 residues. The V gene's germline CDR1 is MNHEY and CDR2 SVGAGI. With 1 base clipped from V and 5 bases from J, the junction kept 3 bases outside the gene matches. In DNA form, the CDR3 reads TGTGCCAGCAGTTACTTTACTAGCGGGGGTGAGACCCAGTACTTC. Translating it yields CASSYFTSGGETQYF.

V is TRBV7-2 and J is TRBJ1-2, with 8 positions matching TRBD1. Germline V gene lookup returns CDR1 SGHTA and CDR2 FQGNSA. The CDR3 runs 17 residues. The V and J ends lost 1 base and 3 bases, in that order; junction bases with no gene match: 10. The CDR3 bases are TGTGCCAGCAGCTTAGGATACAGGGGGGAGGGGCACTATGGCTACACCTTC. Encoded protein: CASSLGYRGEGHYGYTF.

The V gene is TRBV5-6, the J gene TRBJ2-5, with D possibly matching TRBD1 (6 bases). Germline CDR1 is SGHDT and CDR2 is YYEEEE. V lost 4 bases to trimming and J lost 7 bases, with 14 bases between them. This CDR3 has 13 amino acids. The CDR3 sequence: CASSPAGAVTQYF. CDR3 bases: TGTGCCAGCAGCCCCGCAGGGGCCGTGACCCAGTACTTC.

CDR3 DNA sequence: TGCGCCAGCAGCCCCCTCGGGGGGCAAAGCGGGGAGCTGTTTTTT. Amino acid sequence: CASSPLGGQSGELFF. The chain couples TRBV5-1 to TRBJ2-2, with a tentative D call TRBD2 (7 bases). V was clipped by 4 bases and J by 7 bases, with 17 bases between them. From germline, CDR1 is SGHRS and CDR2 YFSETQ. The CDR3 length is 15 residues.

The V call is TRBV14, the J call TRBJ1-1; 7 bases map to TRBD1. Germline CDR1 and CDR2: SGHDN and FVKESK. V shed 4 bases and J 3 bases; nucleotides not matched to a gene: 5. CDR3 length equals 14 residues. CDR3 protein: CASSPGQTYTEAFF. In DNA form, the CDR3 reads TGTGCCAGCAGCCCGGGACAGACTTACACTGAAGCTTTCTTT.

This sequence joins TRBV5-1 and TRBJ2-5; 8 positions match TRBD1. Germline CDR1 is SGHRS and CDR2 is YFSETQ. The CDR3 spans 14 residues. With V trimmed by 4 bases and J by 4 bases, 6 bases remained unmatched. The CDR3 coding sequence is TGCGCCAGCAGCCTGGACAGGGTAACAGAGACCCAGTACTTC. It encodes CASSLDRVTETQYF.

This clone occurred a few times. The J gene is TRBJ1-4, the V gene TRBV7-3; D gene uncertain. Per germline, CDR1 SGHTA and CDR2 FQGTGA. The length of the CDR3 is 13 residues. V shed 4 bases and J shed 8 bases, with 11 bases lying between them. The CDR3 bases are TGTGCCAGCAGCTCGAGGCCGGGGGAAAAACTGTTTTTT. This encodes CASSSRPGEKLFF.

The chain combines TRBV6-5 with TRBJ2-5; the match to TRBD2 covers 8 bases. This CDR3 spans 15 amino acids. V was clipped by 2 bases and J by 5 bases; unmatched bases: 7. Germline V CDR1 and CDR2: MNHEY, SVGAGI. The CDR3 nucleotides are TGTGCCAGCAGTTACCTCCTTGGCGGGGGGGAGACCCAGTACTTC. Translated: CASSYLLGGGETQYF.